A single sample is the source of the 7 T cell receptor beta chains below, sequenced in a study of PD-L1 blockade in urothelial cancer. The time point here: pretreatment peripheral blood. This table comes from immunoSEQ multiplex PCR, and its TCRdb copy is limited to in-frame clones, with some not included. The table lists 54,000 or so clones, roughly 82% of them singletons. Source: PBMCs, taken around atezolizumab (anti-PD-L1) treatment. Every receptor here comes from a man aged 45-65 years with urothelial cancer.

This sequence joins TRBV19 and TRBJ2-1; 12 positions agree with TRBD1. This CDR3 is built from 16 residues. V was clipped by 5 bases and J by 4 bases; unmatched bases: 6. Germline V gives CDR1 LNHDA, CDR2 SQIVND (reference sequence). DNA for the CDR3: TGTGCCAGTAGTGCCCGGGACAGGGGGCCGTACAATGAGCAGTTCTTC. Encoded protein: CASSARDRGPYNEQFF.

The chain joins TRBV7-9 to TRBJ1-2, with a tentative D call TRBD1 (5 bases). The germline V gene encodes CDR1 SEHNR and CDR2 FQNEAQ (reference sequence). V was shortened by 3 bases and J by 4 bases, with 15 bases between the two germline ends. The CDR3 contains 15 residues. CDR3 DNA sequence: TGTGCCAGCAGCTTGGGGTCAGGGATCGGCTATGGCTACACCTTC. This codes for CASSLGSGIGYGYTF. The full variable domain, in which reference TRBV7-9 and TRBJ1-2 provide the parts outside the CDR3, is DTGVSQNPRHKITKRGQNVTFRCDPISEHNRLYWYRQTLGQGPEFLTYFQNEAQLEKSRLLSDRFSAERPKGSFSTLEIQRTEQGDSAMYLCASSLGSGIGYGYTFGSGTRLTVV.

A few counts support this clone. CDR3 amino acids: CASSMISGSTEAFF. Here the CDR3 DNA reads TGTGCCAGCAGTATGATTTCAGGGTCCACTGAAGCTTTCTTT. The gene calls are TRBV27 and TRBJ1-1; maybe TRBD1 (5 bases). Germline lookup yields CDR1 MNHEY and CDR2 SMNVEV (reference sequence). The CDR3 consists of 14 residues. Trimming pared 5 bases from V and 4 bases from J, leaving 14 bases between.

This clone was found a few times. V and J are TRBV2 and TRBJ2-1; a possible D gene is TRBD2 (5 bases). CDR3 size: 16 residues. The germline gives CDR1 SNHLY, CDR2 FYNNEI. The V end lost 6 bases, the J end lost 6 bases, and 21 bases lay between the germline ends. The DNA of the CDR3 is TGTGCCAGCAGGTTTCCTAGCCCAGGTTTCAGCAATGAGCAGTTCTTC. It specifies CASRFPSPGFSNEQFF.

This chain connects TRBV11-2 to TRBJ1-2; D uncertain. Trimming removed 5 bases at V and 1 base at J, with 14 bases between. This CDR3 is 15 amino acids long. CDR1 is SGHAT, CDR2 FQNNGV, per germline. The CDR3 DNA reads TGTGCCAGCAGCCCAACGGGAAATAATAACTATGGCTACACCTTC. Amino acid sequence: CASSPTGNNNYGYTF.

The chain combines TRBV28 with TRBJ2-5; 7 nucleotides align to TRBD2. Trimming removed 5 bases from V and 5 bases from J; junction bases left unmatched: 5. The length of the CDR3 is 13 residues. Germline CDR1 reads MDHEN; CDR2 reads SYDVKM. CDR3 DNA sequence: TGTGCCAGCAGTCCCGGGACTATCGAGACCCAGTACTTC. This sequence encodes CASSPGTIETQYF.

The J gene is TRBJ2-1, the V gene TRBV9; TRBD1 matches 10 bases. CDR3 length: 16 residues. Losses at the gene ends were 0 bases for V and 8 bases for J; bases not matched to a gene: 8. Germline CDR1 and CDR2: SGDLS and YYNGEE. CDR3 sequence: CASSVGPGQGSDEQFF. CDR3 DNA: TGTGCCAGCAGCGTAGGACCGGGACAGGGGAGCGATGAGCAGTTCTTC.